The following is a T cell receptor (beta chain) sequence with its context. The record originates from a study of radiation and T cells in renal cell carcinoma. Sequenced by immunoSEQ multiplex PCR; TCRdb stores in-frame clones only, minus some. The data hold approximately 45,000 clones, with 65% to 90% observed a single time. Sample time point: baseline pretreatment blood. The treatment is: 15 Gy SBRT to primary tumor, nephrectomy 4 weeks later. This renal cell carcinoma was of the clear cell type. Sequencing was performed on blood, taken from a patient whose treatment included radiotherapy and nephrectomy. This TCR derives from a woman aged 65 to 85 with renal cell carcinoma.

The CDR3 spells CASSITQGALNTEAFF. CDR3 bases: TGTGCCAGTAGTATTACACAGGGGGCTCTGAACACTGAAGCTTTCTTT. The genes are TRBV19 and TRBJ1-1; 9 bases are a match to TRBD1. This CDR3 region has 16 residues. V lost 3 bases to trimming and J lost 0 bases; unmatched junction nucleotides: 5. CDR1 and CDR2 (germline): LNHDA, SQIVND (reference sequence).